This T cell receptor beta chain was captured by sequencing in a study of T cell responses to AZD1222 COVID-19 vaccine. This CDR3 has 14 residues. The V end lost 6 bases, the J end lost 4 bases, and 13 bases lay between the germline ends. The V gene's germline CDR1 is MNHEY and CDR2 SVGAGI. Only in-frame clones appear in the TCRdb table, and some are missing; sequencing was by immunoSEQ multiplex PCR. This sample yields 100,000 to 150,000 clones, of which roughly 82% are seen a single time; roughly a quarter belongs to the top ten. Sequencing used peripheral blood, obtained 28 days after the second AZD1222 dose. The origin of this receptor is an adult who received the AZD1222 COVID-19 vaccine. V gene TRBV6-5 combines with J gene TRBJ2-1, with D possibly being TRBD1 (5 bases). In DNA form, the CDR3 reads TGTGCCAGCAGATATAGACAGCCATACAATGAGCAGTTCTTC. Protein product: CASRYRQPYNEQFF.